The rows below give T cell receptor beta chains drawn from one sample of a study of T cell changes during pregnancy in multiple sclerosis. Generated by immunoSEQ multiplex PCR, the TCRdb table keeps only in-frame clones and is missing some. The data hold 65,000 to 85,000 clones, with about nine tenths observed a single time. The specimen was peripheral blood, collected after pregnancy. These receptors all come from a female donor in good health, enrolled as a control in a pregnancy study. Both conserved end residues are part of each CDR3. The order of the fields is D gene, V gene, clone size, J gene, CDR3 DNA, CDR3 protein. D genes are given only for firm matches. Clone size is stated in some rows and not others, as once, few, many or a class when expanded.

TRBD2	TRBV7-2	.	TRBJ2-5	TGTGCCAGCAGCTTGTTGCGGGGGAGGGAGACCCAGTACTTC	CASSLLRGRETQYF
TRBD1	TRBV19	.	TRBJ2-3	TGTGCCAGTAGTATAGAGGCAGGGGGCTTCACAGATACGCAGTATTTT	CASSIEAGGFTDTQYF
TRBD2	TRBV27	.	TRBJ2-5	TGTGCCAGCAGGGGACTAGCGGGGGTGGAGACCCAGTACTTC	CASRGLAGVETQYF
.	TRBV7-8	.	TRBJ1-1	TGTGCCAGCAGCTTAGCGCAGGTTGGGACTTCCGATCGTATGAACACTGAAGCTTTCTTT	CASSLAQVGTSDRMNTEAFF
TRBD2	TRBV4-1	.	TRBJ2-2	TGCGCCAGCAGCCAACCTCCGGGGGGGGGCTTCACCGGGGAGCTGTTTTTT	CASSQPPGGGFTGELFF
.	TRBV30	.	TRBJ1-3	TGTGCTATGGAGACTACTGGAAACACCATATATTTT	CAMETTGNTIYF
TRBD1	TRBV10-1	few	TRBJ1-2	TGCGCCAGCAGTGAGCTTCCCGAGATTCTACGACAGGGACTCCATGGCTACACCTTC	CASSELPEILRQGLHGYTF
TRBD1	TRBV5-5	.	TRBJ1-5	TGTGCCAGCAGCCACAGACAGGGCCCGAATCAGCCCCAGCATTTT	CASSHRQGPNQPQHF
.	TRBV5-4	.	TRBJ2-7	TGTGCCAGCAGCTTGGCGGGAGCCAAAAGGGGCGAGCAGTACTTC	CASSLAGAKRGEQYF
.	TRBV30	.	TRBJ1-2	TGTGCCTGGCTCGGGAACCTTCACTATGGCTACACCTTC	CAWLGNLHYGYTF
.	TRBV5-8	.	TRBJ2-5	TGTGCCAGCAGCTTGTCGTGGGGGCGAGGCGAGACCCAGTACTTC	CASSLSWGRGETQYF
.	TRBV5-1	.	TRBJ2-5	TGCGCCAGCAGGGACACAGGGTTGGAGACCCAGTACTTC	CASRDTGLETQYF
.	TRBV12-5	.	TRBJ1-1	TGTGCTAGTGGTTTGGTGGAGATTCCGGGTGAAGCTTTCTTT	CASGLVEIPGEAFF
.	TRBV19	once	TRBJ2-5	TGTGCCAGTAGCCGGAGACCCCGGTCTCAGGGCCCAAAAGAGACCCAGTACTTC	CASSRRPRSQGPKETQYF
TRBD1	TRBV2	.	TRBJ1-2	TGTGCCAGCACCGAACTCAGGGGGCCTAACTATGGCTACACCTTC	CASTELRGPNYGYTF
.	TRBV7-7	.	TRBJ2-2	TGTGCTAGCAGCCCAAAGGGGGGGATCGGCGGGGAGCTGTTTTTT	CASSPKGGIGGELFF
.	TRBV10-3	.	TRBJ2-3	TGTGCCATCAGTGGGGTAGAGGATGTTGGAGATACGCAGTATTTT	CAISGVEDVGDTQYF
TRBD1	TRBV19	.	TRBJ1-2	TGTGCCAGCAGAGAGACAGGGAACATAGATGGCTACACCTTC	CASRETGNIDGYTF
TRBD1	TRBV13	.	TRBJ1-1	TGTGCCAGCAGCTCGGACAGGGGGCTCGCCACTGAAGCTTTCTTT	CASSSDRGLATEAFF
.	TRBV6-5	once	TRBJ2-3	TGTGCCAGCAGGGGGAGGCCTAGCACAGATACGCAGTATTTT	CASRGRPSTDTQYF
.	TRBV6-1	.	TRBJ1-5	TGTGCCAGCAGTGGTGGACAGAGCAATCAGCCCCAGCATTTT	CASSGGQSNQPQHF
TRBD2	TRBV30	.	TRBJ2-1	TGTGCCTGGACCCCCGGACTAGTGGCAAATGAGCAGTTCTTC	CAWTPGLVANEQFF
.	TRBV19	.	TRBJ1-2	TGTGCCAGTAGCCTCCTCAGTGGGCCCGGGGGGCCCGTTGGGTATGGCTACACCTTC	CASSLLSGPGGPVGYGYTF
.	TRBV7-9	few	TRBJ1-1	TGTGCCAGCAGCACCGGACAGAGGAACACTGAAGCTTTCTTT	CASSTGQRNTEAFF
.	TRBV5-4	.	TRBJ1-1	TGTGCCAGCAGCCCTCTGAACAAACAGGATTCGAACACTGAAGCTTTCTTT	CASSPLNKQDSNTEAFF
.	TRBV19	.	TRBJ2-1	TGTGCCAGTAGTATAGTCTGGGATGGGGGGAGGTACAATGAGCAGTTCTTC	CASSIVWDGGRYNEQFF
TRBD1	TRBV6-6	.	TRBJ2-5	TGTGCCAGCAGTAGGCTAGACAGGGCGCTAGAGACCCAGTACTTC	CASSRLDRALETQYF
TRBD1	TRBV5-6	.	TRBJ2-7	TGTGCCAGCAGCGAAGTAGGGAGACAGGGGGCCCCCCACGAGCAGTACTTC	CASSEVGRQGAPHEQYF
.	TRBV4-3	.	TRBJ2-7	TGCGCCAGCAGCCAAGATAGGGGCTCCCTCTCCTACGAGCAGTACTTC	CASSQDRGSLSYEQYF
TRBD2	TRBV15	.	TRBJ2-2	TGTGCCACCAGACGGGAGGGAGTACGCACCGGGGAGCTGTTTTTT	CATRREGVRTGELFF
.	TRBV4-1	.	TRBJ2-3	TGCGCCAGCAGCCAAGAGAGGGTCGGGGATACGCAGTATTTT	CASSQERVGDTQYF
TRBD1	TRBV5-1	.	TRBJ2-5	TGCGCCAGCAGCTTACAGGGGAACCAAGAGACCCAGTACTTC	CASSLQGNQETQYF
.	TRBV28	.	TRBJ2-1	TGTGCCAGCAGTTCGCCTAGGTTAGCAACGGGGAATGAGCAGTTCTTC	CASSSPRLATGNEQFF
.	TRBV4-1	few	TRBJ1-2	TGCGCCAGCAACCAAATATTGGGCCGGGGGGGCTACACCTTC	CASNQILGRGGYTF
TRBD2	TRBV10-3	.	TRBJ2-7	TGTGCCATCAGTGAGTTCAGCGGGGGCAGCTCCTACGAGCAGTACTTC	CAISEFSGGSSYEQYF
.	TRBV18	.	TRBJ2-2	TGTGCCAGCTTACCTACAGTCGGGACTGCGAACACCGGGGAGCTGTTTTTT	CASLPTVGTANTGELFF
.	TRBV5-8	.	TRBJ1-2	TGTGCCAGCAGCTGGAGTCGGACAGCCCCCGATGGCTACACCTTC	CASSWSRTAPDGYTF
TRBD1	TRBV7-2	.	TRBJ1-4	TGTGCCAGCAGCGCCCTCAGGGGGAAAGTTGAAAAACTGTTTTTT	CASSALRGKVEKLFF
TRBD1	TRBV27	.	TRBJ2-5	TGTGCCAGCAGTCGGGGGACAGGGCTGGAGACCCAGTACTTC	CASSRGTGLETQYF
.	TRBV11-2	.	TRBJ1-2	TGTGCCAGCAGCCCCCCGGGCGGGTTGAGAAATGGCTACACCTTC	CASSPPGGLRNGYTF
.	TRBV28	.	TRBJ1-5	TGTGCCAGCAGTTTGCCAGGCAATCAGCCCCAGCATTTT	CASSLPGNQPQHF
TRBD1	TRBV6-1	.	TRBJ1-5	TGTGCCAGCAACAGGGGAGTAGGTCAGCCCCAGCATTTT	CASNRGVGQPQHF
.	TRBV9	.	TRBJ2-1	TGTGCCAGCAGCGTAGCTGCGGGATTGCGGAATGAGCAGTTCTTC	CASSVAAGLRNEQFF
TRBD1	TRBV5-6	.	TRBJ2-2	TGTGCCAGCAGCTTCGAGACAGGGGGCTCCGGGGAGCTGTTTTTT	CASSFETGGSGELFF
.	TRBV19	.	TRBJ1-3	TGTGCCAGTAGTGTGACTCCAAGCTCTGGAAACACCATATATTTT	CASSVTPSSGNTIYF
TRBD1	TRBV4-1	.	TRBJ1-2	TGCGCCAGCAGCCAGGCCGGGACAGGGGGTCGGGGCTACACCTTC	CASSQAGTGGRGYTF
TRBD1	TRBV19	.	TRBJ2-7	TGTGCCAGTAGTATAGGACAGGGGGCCCGGTACGAGCAGTACTTC	CASSIGQGARYEQYF
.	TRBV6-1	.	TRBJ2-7	TGTGCCAGCACCCAAGGGGTGACACGGCAGTACTTC	CASTQGVTRQYF
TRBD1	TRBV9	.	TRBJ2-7	TGTGCCAGCAGCGTAGATGAGGGGGCCAGATCAGGCTACGAGCAGTACTTC	CASSVDEGARSGYEQYF
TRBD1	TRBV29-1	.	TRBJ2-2	TGCAGCGCCGCGGGACAGGGGCGGGCCGGGGAGCTGTTTTTT	CSAAGQGRAGELFF
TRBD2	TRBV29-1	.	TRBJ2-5	TGCAGCGTTCCTTCGGGAGGGCCCCTCCAAGAGACCCAGTACTTC	CSVPSGGPLQETQYF
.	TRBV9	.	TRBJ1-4	TGTGCCAGCAGCGTAGATAGGGGAACGGCTAATGAAAAACTGTTTTTT	CASSVDRGTANEKLFF
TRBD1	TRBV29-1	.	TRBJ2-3	TGCAGCGTGGAGAGGGACAGGGGTACAGATACGCAGTATTTT	CSVERDRGTDTQYF
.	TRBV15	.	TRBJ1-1	TGTGCCACCAGCAGGGACAGCATGAACACTGAAGCTTTCTTT	CATSRDSMNTEAFF
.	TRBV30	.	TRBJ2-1	TGTGCCTGGAGTGCCAGGGTCAATGAGCAGTTCTTC	CAWSARVNEQFF